One T cell receptor beta chain is described in this entry. Its antigen remains unknown. An input of 0.5 to 1 ug of RNA was subjected to reverse transcription using random hexamers. TCRdb reanalysed the immunoSEQ multiplex PCR reads using MiXCR and keeps one entry per CDR3 protein. The data show about 180,000 distinct CDR3 sequences, around 94% seen once. The sample belongs to a study of CD8 T cells in Susac syndrome. Study-wide findings and caveats: The CD4+ T cell repertoires that were profiled in Susac syndrome showed no clonal expansion.

The germline gives CDR1 SGHRS, CDR2 YFSETQ. The CDR3 length is 16 residues. Trimming cost V 0 bases and J 2 bases; bases outside gene matches: 5. This rearrangement joins TRBV5-1 to TRBJ2-1; 7 bases match TRBD2. The TCR was taken from a human donor with Susac syndrome. The sequenced sample consisted of CD4+ T cells from PBMCs. The CDR3 protein is CASSLALAATYNEQFF. The DNA for the CDR3 is TGCGCCAGCAGCTTGGCTCTAGCGGCTACCTACAATGAGCAGTTCTTC. The variable domain in full, completed from reference TRBV5-1 and TRBJ2-1, reads KAGVTQTPRYLIKTRGQQVTLSCSPISGHRSVSWYQQTPGQGLQFLFEYFSETQRNKGNFPGRFSGRQFSNSRSEMNVSTLELGDSALYLCASSLALAATYNEQFFGPGTRLTVL.